The entry below gives a single TCR beta chain sequence along with its context. These data belong to a study of blood T cell repertoires in COVID-19. Study-level background: PBMCs, B-cell-depleted T cells, or T cells provided the cDNA or gDNA that made up the material.

The CDR3 extends over 15 amino acids. Germline assignment: CDR1 SGHNT and CDR2 YYREEE (reference sequence). Trimming took 5 bases from V and 4 from J; bases not matched to a gene: 6. The data were produced by immunoSEQ multiplex PCR, yet TCRdb's version contains in-frame clones alone and is incomplete. The sample lists roughly 250,000 clones, around 87% seen once, with approximately 1.6% in the top ten. This chain links TRBV5-4 with TRBJ2-7; 13 bases match TRBD2. The TCR was taken from a woman aged 50 to 60 who had recovered from COVID-19. The sample consisted of PBMCs or T cells enriched from blood (not recorded which). In DNA, the CDR3 is TGTGCCAGCAGACCGGGGACTAGCGGGACTTACGAGCAGTACTTC. This translates into CASRPGTSGTYEQYF.